Listed below are T cell receptor beta chains from one sample, sequenced in a study of T cells in localized non-small cell lung cancer. Sequencing used immunoSEQ multiplex PCR; TCRdb keeps in-frame clones, though not all of them. The sample includes over 40,000 clones, 86% of them seen just once. The sample was peripheral blood, taken before any cancer treatment. The receptor set was obtained from a woman between 18 and 55 years old with stage III lung adenocarcinoma. CDR3s include the opening cysteine and the closing phenylalanine or tryptophan. Expanded clones get a size class; other rows say once, few or many, or leave the size out.

J: TRBJ1-2; size: .; V: TRBV7-8; CDR3: CASSSGPDYGYTF
J: TRBJ1-4; size: .; V: TRBV6-6; CDR3: CASSSPGQTNEKLFF
J: TRBJ2-2; size: .; V: TRBV13; CDR3: CASTLRGVNTGELFF
J: TRBJ1-3; size: .; V: TRBV11-2; CDR3: CASSLDEGAGNTIYF
J: TRBJ2-3; size: .; V: TRBV4-1; CDR3: CASSFGTTDTQYF
J: TRBJ2-2; size: once; V: TRBV9; CDR3: CASSVTGTALNTGELFF
J: TRBJ1-4; size: .; V: TRBV4-2; CDR3: CASSPSRGVDEKLFF
J: TRBJ1-4; size: .; V: TRBV10-3; CDR3: CAISESGDPNEKLFF
J: TRBJ1-3; size: .; V: TRBV5-4; CDR3: CASSLGTGGSGNTIYF
J: TRBJ2-7; size: once; V: TRBV18; CDR3: CASSLGQGSSEQYF
J: TRBJ2-1; size: .; V: TRBV19; CDR3: CASSIDLRQGNYNEQFF
J: TRBJ2-1; size: .; V: TRBV28; CDR3: CASRESGGVYNEQFF
J: TRBJ1-5; size: .; V: TRBV6-9; CDR3: CASSPGSNQPQHF
J: TRBJ2-1; size: .; V: TRBV7-9; CDR3: CASSRAEGRQFF
J: TRBJ1-2; size: .; V: TRBV5-6; CDR3: CASSLDRGYGYTF
J: TRBJ1-2; size: .; V: TRBV2; CDR3: CASSKDRGDGYTF
J: TRBJ1-2; size: .; V: TRBV5-1; CDR3: CASSPPGTNYGYTF
J: TRBJ1-6; size: .; V: TRBV19; CDR3: CASSPGVGSYNSPLHF
J: TRBJ1-1; size: once; V: TRBV7-2; CDR3: CASSAQQGKAEAFF
J: TRBJ2-7; size: .; V: TRBV6-6; CDR3: CASSRGNEQYF
J: TRBJ2-1; size: .; V: TRBV6-1; CDR3: CALRAGGPEQFF
J: TRBJ2-2; size: .; V: TRBV7-6; CDR3: CASSLRAGGAVGELFF
J: TRBJ2-2; size: .; V: TRBV30; CDR3: CAWSNGGNTGELFF
J: TRBJ1-5; size: few; V: TRBV19; CDR3: CASSIEETAEPQHF
J: TRBJ1-5; size: .; V: TRBV7-2; CDR3: CASSFRTGNSNQPQHF
J: TRBJ2-3; size: .; V: TRBV9; CDR3: CASSPPGTGGVDTQYF
J: TRBJ2-2; size: .; V: TRBV6-1; CDR3: CASSELLAGRNTGELFF
J: TRBJ2-2; size: .; V: TRBV6-5; CDR3: CASSDSGGAGELFF
J: TRBJ1-2; size: .; V: TRBV5-1; CDR3: CASRLTGGLDGYTF
J: TRBJ1-4; size: .; V: TRBV4-1; CDR3: CASSQEVVRWEKLFF
J: TRBJ1-2; size: few; V: TRBV27; CDR3: CASSWSNSAGYTF
J: TRBJ2-1; size: .; V: TRBV7-9; CDR3: CASSSLAGGHDNEQFF
J: TRBJ2-3; size: .; V: TRBV11-1; CDR3: CASSQPNLWDTQYF
J: TRBJ1-1; size: .; V: TRBV19; CDR3: CASSSGLNTEAFF
J: TRBJ2-7; size: .; V: TRBV5-4; CDR3: CASSLEPGKTYEQYF
J: TRBJ2-5; size: .; V: TRBV6-5; CDR3: CASSYGMQGGQETQYF
J: TRBJ1-2; size: .; V: TRBV5-1; CDR3: CASSLLDRGHGYTF